The entry below gives a single T cell receptor beta chain sequence along with its context. Its antigen is not known. This entry belongs to a study of blood T cells in healthy people across ages. Regarding the study as a whole: A roughly linear age-dependent decrease characterized TCR beta diversity per million T cells.

A second PCR, run for about 7 to 11 cycles, used a sample-barcoded 5' primer plus a J-beta primer mix. Each cDNA molecule received a tag from a template-switch adaptor that had 12 random nucleotides. TCRdb re-derived calls from the 5' RACE reads in MiXCR, one entry per CDR3 protein. The repertoire has about 680,000 distinct CDR3 sequences, approximately 50% of them found once; the top ten carry roughly 31%. The V gene's germline CDR1 is SQVTM and CDR2 ANQGSEA. CDR3 length equals 15 residues. J lost 5 bases, V lost 5 bases, and 12 bases had no gene match. Sequencing was performed on blood. The chain uses TRBV29-1 and TRBJ2-1; 7 bases map to TRBD2. This clonotype originated in a woman in her sixties in good health. Here the CDR3 reads CSVTFALAVNNEQFF. The CDR3 coding sequence is TGCAGCGTTACTTTCGCCCTAGCGGTCAACAATGAGCAGTTCTTC.